This T cell receptor (beta chain) was identified during a study of regulatory T cells in long-lasting Graves disease. There are many counts of this clonotype. To make TCR beta libraries, researchers used iRepertoire HTBI primers and Arm-PCR of CDR3 regions. TCRdb ran MiXCR on the multiplex PCR reads and lists one entry per CDR3 protein. The sample holds around 420,000 distinct CDR3 sequences, over 12% seen once. V shed 6 bases, J shed 7 bases, and the junction held 11 bases outside the gene matches. From germline, CDR1 is SNHLY and CDR2 FYNNEI. This CDR3 region has 16 residues. Time point: newly diagnosed GD, antithyroid drugs for less than 3 months. Following extraction of RNA from PBMCs, that RNA was used to make the TCR library. A further study also used this sample, focusing on T cells in Graves' hyperthyroidism and ophthalmopathy.

The chain recombines TRBV2 with TRBJ2-1, with 11 bases matching TRBD2. Here the sequenced sample was peripheral blood mononuclear cells (PBMCs), taken at new diagnosis, from a patient treated with antithyroid drugs. The receptor's source is a woman aged 35 to 49 with Graves disease. This CDR3 reads CASSPLSGRVSNEQFF. As DNA, the CDR3 is TGTGCCAGCAGCCCACTTAGCGGGAGGGTTTCAAATGAGCAGTTCTTC.